A selection of T cell receptor beta chains follows, all from one sample in a study of identical twins. TCRdb used MiXCR to reprocess the 5' RACE reads, holding one entry per CDR3 protein. The table shows more than 200,000 distinct CDR3 sequences, with over 11% occurring only once. Sequencing input: memory (CD45RO+) T cells sorted from blood. The receptors shown here come from a woman younger than 35 in good health. Each CDR3 is given with its conserved first and last residue. A D gene is named only where the DNA matches it firmly. Where a row states a size, it is once, few, many or the class of an expanded clone; other rows omit it.

d_call: NA
j_call: TRBJ2-1
v_call: TRBV5-1
clone_size: NA
cdr3_nt: TGCGCCAGCAGCTTGGTTGTCTCTTCCGTCTACAATGAGCAGTTCTTC
cdr3_aa: CASSLVVSSVYNEQFF

d_call: NA
j_call: TRBJ2-4
v_call: TRBV6-1
clone_size: few
cdr3_nt: TGTGCCAGCAGTGATCCTAACAGATCCAAAAACATTCAGTACTTC
cdr3_aa: CASSDPNRSKNIQYF

d_call: NA
j_call: TRBJ2-2
v_call: TRBV29-1
clone_size: NA
cdr3_nt: TGCAGCGTAGAATCGGGACTCTTGAACACCGGGGAGCTGTTTTTT
cdr3_aa: CSVESGLLNTGELFF

d_call: TRBD2
j_call: TRBJ2-5
v_call: TRBV5-4
clone_size: NA
cdr3_nt: TGTGCCAGCAGCCCCCGGACTAGCATAGAGACCCAGTACTTC
cdr3_aa: CASSPRTSIETQYF

d_call: NA
j_call: TRBJ2-3
v_call: TRBV20-1
clone_size: few
cdr3_nt: TGCAGTGCTACCCACGCAGATACGCAGTATTTT
cdr3_aa: CSATHADTQYF

d_call: TRBD1
j_call: TRBJ1-1
v_call: TRBV13
clone_size: many
cdr3_nt: TGTGCCAGCAGCCCCCCGGGACAGCCCGTAGCAGCTTTCTTT
cdr3_aa: CASSPPGQPVAAFF

d_call: NA
j_call: TRBJ1-2
v_call: TRBV28
clone_size: few
cdr3_nt: TGTGCCAGCAGTTACCTGATGGGGCCAAAGAATGGCTACACCTTC
cdr3_aa: CASSYLMGPKNGYTF

d_call: NA
j_call: TRBJ1-4
v_call: TRBV7-6
clone_size: NA
cdr3_nt: TGTGCCAGCAGCCCAAGCTCAAGCAGGGAGAATGAAAAACTGTTTTTT
cdr3_aa: CASSPSSSRENEKLFF

d_call: TRBD2
j_call: TRBJ2-1
v_call: TRBV9
clone_size: NA
cdr3_nt: TGTGCCAGCAGCTATGCCGGGACTAGGAATGGGGAGCAGTTCTTC
cdr3_aa: CASSYAGTRNGEQFF

d_call: NA
j_call: TRBJ2-7
v_call: TRBV6-5
clone_size: few
cdr3_nt: TGTGCCAGCAGTTACCGGGGCAGCTCCTACGAGCAGTACTTC
cdr3_aa: CASSYRGSSYEQYF

d_call: NA
j_call: TRBJ2-5
v_call: TRBV7-2
clone_size: NA
cdr3_nt: TGTGCCAGCAGCCCCACTTGGGGCCAAGAGACCCAGTACTTC
cdr3_aa: CASSPTWGQETQYF

d_call: NA
j_call: TRBJ2-3
v_call: TRBV5-6
clone_size: many
cdr3_nt: TGTGCCAGCAGCCGCCGGGAGAAGGTCCTACAAGGGGCAGATACGCAGTATTTT
cdr3_aa: CASSRREKVLQGADTQYF

d_call: TRBD2
j_call: TRBJ2-7
v_call: TRBV20-1
clone_size: few
cdr3_nt: TGCAGTGCTTCGCTAGCGGGAATTGACGAGCAGTACTTC
cdr3_aa: CSASLAGIDEQYF

d_call: NA
j_call: TRBJ2-7
v_call: TRBV4-3
clone_size: NA
cdr3_nt: TGCGCCAGCAGCCCCCACCGAATAGGACCGGGACGTATCTACGAGCAGTACTTC
cdr3_aa: CASSPHRIGPGRIYEQYF

d_call: NA
j_call: TRBJ2-2
v_call: TRBV2
clone_size: NA
cdr3_nt: TGTGCCAGCAGGAAATCCGGGAGTACCGGGGAGCTGTTTTTT
cdr3_aa: CASRKSGSTGELFF

d_call: NA
j_call: TRBJ1-6
v_call: TRBV6-5
clone_size: NA
cdr3_nt: TGTGCCAGCAGTTACTGGGAGGGGAGGTCCTATAATTCACCCCTCCACTTT
cdr3_aa: CASSYWEGRSYNSPLHF

d_call: NA
j_call: TRBJ2-7
v_call: TRBV12-3/TRBV12-4
clone_size: few
cdr3_nt: TGTGCCAGCGCCGAAAAACTGGGACGGTTCTACGAGCAGTACTTC
cdr3_aa: CASAEKLGRFYEQYF

d_call: NA
j_call: TRBJ2-7
v_call: TRBV6-2/TRBV6-3
clone_size: NA
cdr3_nt: TGTGCCAGCAGTTATTTTCGGGGCGAGCAGTACTTC
cdr3_aa: CASSYFRGEQYF

d_call: NA
j_call: TRBJ2-1
v_call: TRBV9
clone_size: few
cdr3_nt: TGTGCCAGCAGCGTAATGGAGGGGACCTACAATGAGCAGTTCTTC
cdr3_aa: CASSVMEGTYNEQFF

d_call: NA
j_call: TRBJ1-1
v_call: TRBV27
clone_size: NA
cdr3_nt: TGTGCCAGCAGTCCCCGACGGCCGATGAACACTGAAGCTTTCTTT
cdr3_aa: CASSPRRPMNTEAFF

d_call: NA
j_call: TRBJ2-1
v_call: TRBV9
clone_size: few
cdr3_nt: TGTGCCAGCCAGTCTCAAGTAAACAATGAGCAGTTCTTC
cdr3_aa: CASQSQVNNEQFF

d_call: NA
j_call: TRBJ1-1
v_call: TRBV25-1
clone_size: NA
cdr3_nt: TGTGCCAGCAGTTCTACAGGGTACACTGAAGCTTTCTTT
cdr3_aa: CASSSTGYTEAFF

d_call: NA
j_call: TRBJ1-1
v_call: TRBV29-1
clone_size: few
cdr3_nt: TGCAGCGTCTTATACAGAGCTGAAGAAGCTTTCTTT
cdr3_aa: CSVLYRAEEAFF

d_call: NA
j_call: TRBJ1-1
v_call: TRBV10-3
clone_size: few
cdr3_nt: TGTGCCATCAGTGAGAGGGGCAGTTTGAACACTGAAGCTTTCTTT
cdr3_aa: CAISERGSLNTEAFF

d_call: NA
j_call: TRBJ2-4
v_call: TRBV19
clone_size: NA
cdr3_nt: TGTGCCAGTAGTATAGATCTGAGAGCAAAAAACATTCAGTACTTC
cdr3_aa: CASSIDLRAKNIQYF

d_call: TRBD2
j_call: TRBJ2-1
v_call: TRBV6-2/TRBV6-3
clone_size: NA
cdr3_nt: TGTGCCAGCAGTCCTACTAGCGGGAGGGCTTTTGAGCAGTTCTTC
cdr3_aa: CASSPTSGRAFEQFF

d_call: TRBD1
j_call: TRBJ2-1
v_call: TRBV20-1
clone_size: few
cdr3_nt: TGCAGTGCTAAACAGGGGAACAATGAGCAGTTCTTC
cdr3_aa: CSAKQGNNEQFF

d_call: NA
j_call: TRBJ2-7
v_call: TRBV7-9
clone_size: few
cdr3_nt: TGTGCCAGCAGCCCACCCCTCCGGGACGGCAACTACGAGCAGTACTTC
cdr3_aa: CASSPPLRDGNYEQYF

d_call: NA
j_call: TRBJ1-5
v_call: TRBV21-1
clone_size: NA
cdr3_nt: TGTGCCAGCAGCAAAAAAAAGGCCAGGGGAAGCAATCAGCCCCAGCATTTT
cdr3_aa: CASSKKKARGSNQPQHF

d_call: NA
j_call: TRBJ1-2
v_call: TRBV3-1
clone_size: few
cdr3_nt: TGTGCCAGCAGCCAAGATCGGAGGGATGGCTACACCTTC
cdr3_aa: CASSQDRRDGYTF

d_call: TRBD1
j_call: TRBJ2-2
v_call: TRBV11-3
clone_size: once
cdr3_nt: TGTGCCAGCAGCTTAAATGGCCAGGGGGCGCGCACCGGGGAGCTGTTTTTT
cdr3_aa: CASSLNGQGARTGELFF

d_call: TRBD2
j_call: TRBJ2-7
v_call: TRBV12-3/TRBV12-4
clone_size: NA
cdr3_nt: TGTGCCTGCAGTTTAGCGCGCAGGGGGTTAGCGGGGGGACTCTACGAGCAGTACTTC
cdr3_aa: CACSLARRGLAGGLYEQYF

d_call: TRBD1
j_call: TRBJ1-2
v_call: TRBV11-2
clone_size: NA
cdr3_nt: TGTGCCAGCAGCTTAGTTTTGGCGACAGGGGGTACTAACTATGGCTACACCTTC
cdr3_aa: CASSLVLATGGTNYGYTF

d_call: NA
j_call: TRBJ2-6
v_call: TRBV5-4
clone_size: NA
cdr3_nt: TGTGCCAGCAGCTTGCGCGCCTCTGGGGCCAACGTCCTGACTTTC
cdr3_aa: CASSLRASGANVLTF